In its sample, the clone carrying this T cell receptor (beta chain) was seen a few times. Its antigen is as yet unknown. Arm-PCR of CDR3 regions with iRepertoire HTBI primers generated TCR beta libraries. TCRdb reprocessed the multiplex PCR reads with MiXCR, giving one entry per CDR3 protein. Here the sample spans a few hundred thousand distinct CDR3 sequences, about 25% being singletons. The germline gives CDR1 SGDLS, CDR2 YYNGEE. Trimming stripped 3 bases from V and 6 bases from J, with 18 bases between. This CDR3 has 15 residues. The data originate from a study of regulatory T cells in long-lasting Graves disease. Notes on the study in general: TRBV28 was favored in persistent disease, as were TRBJ1-2 and TRBJ2-5.

Regarding time point: persistent/refractory GD, antithyroid drugs over 5 years with positive TRAb. There was RNA extracted from PBMCs, and the TCR library was made from it. Peripheral blood, at about 10 milliliters, went into EDTA tubes. The sequence derives from a female donor with Graves disease. The source was peripheral blood mononuclear cells (PBMCs), collected when the disease was refractory, from a patient treated with antithyroid drugs. The chain is built from TRBV9 and TRBJ1-2; the D gene is possibly TRBD1 (5 bases). CDR3 nucleotide sequence: TGTGCCAGCAGCGATCGACAGTGGGGAAGGGATGGCTACACCTTC. It codes for CASSDRQWGRDGYTF. Based on the CDR3 plus reference TRBV9 and TRBJ1-2, the full variable domain is DSGVTQTPKHLITATGQRVTLRCSPRSGDLSVYWYQQSLDQGLQFLIQYYNGEERAKGNILERFSAQQFPDLHSELNLSSLELGDSALYFCASSDRQWGRDGYTFGSGTRLTVV.